This T cell receptor (beta chain) was obtained from a study of shared clonotypes between healthy human individuals (dated by TCRdb to 2019 to 2021). Describing the broader study: Three men and a couple of women, aged 18 to 49 years, made up the cohort. Per donor, leukapheresis produced somewhere between about 0.94 and 9.5 billion PBMCs. Libraries were prepared and TCR repertoires were sequenced by different laboratories using diverse techniques, in order to increase sequencing depth and limit assay-specific biases. For each donor, CD4 naive and CD4 memory were each given three plates, CD8 naive was given two plates, and CD8 memory was given one plate. To estimate repertoire size and how much clonotypes are shared between individuals, the study performed deep sequencing of blood TCR repertoires from about 5 healthy adults.

The donors were healthy, HIV-negative adults who had no recently reported acute infections or vaccinations. Only Caucasian adults living in Nashville, Tennessee, USA were represented among the donors. Magnetic negative selection was used to enrich CD4+ T cells, after which naive cells were positively selected on CD45RA and the negative fraction became the memory subset. Blood was collected by leukapheresis, and PBMCs were isolated by Ficoll-Histopaque density gradient centrifugation and then cryopreserved in liquid nitrogen vapor phase. Analytical flow cytometry was used to check the purity and quantity of each magnetically sorted T cell population. Genomic DNA was isolated from each sorted fraction and quantified by UV absorbance on a Nanodrop 2000c. Using the deep immunoSEQ assay, TCR CDR3 regions were amplified from genomic DNA by multiplex PCR. Extracted genomic DNA from each cell subset was spread evenly across all wells of several immunoSEQ 96-well plates, with each plate serving as a replicate. Each replicate PCR for sorted subsets received roughly 0.2 ug genomic DNA, equal to roughly 30,000 T cell genomes. Purified libraries were quantified with a Qubit 3.0 fluorometer, sized on a Bioanalyzer 2100, and re-quantified with the KAPA Library Quantification kit. Every immunoSEQ 96-well plate was sequenced on a separate single-read 150-cycle Illumina NextSeq 550 flow cell. The authors' analysis ran thus. Because the immunoSEQ output included only junctional sequences and no quality scores, the filtering could not be the same as the filtering used for full-length reads. Sequences were annotated with PyIR, a Python wrapper for IgBLAST v1.9, and V/J genes and CDR3 were assigned using IMGT germline references. Reads were removed for weak V/J assignments (E-value above 1e-6), missing CDR3, stop codons, out-of-frame junctions, or ambiguous translated residues. V3J clonotypes were defined by identical inferred V gene, J gene, and CDR3 amino acid sequence. The percentage overlap between two repertoires was calculated by dividing the number of shared unique clonotypes by the size of the smaller repertoire. Three approaches were used to assess repertoire richness: RTK rarefaction, the Chao1 estimator, and Recon v2.1 estimates of unobserved clonotypes. For all TCRbeta clonotypes obtained by the gDNA method from a few donors, generation probabilities were computed with OLGA. Held by TCRdb, this immuneACCESS table contains in-frame sequences only and omits some clones. Under half of the omission traces to an unresolved V gene where checked; the cause of the rest is unknown. V and J calls and clone size are given by that table; D and trimming were obtained from the DNA. The sample profile shows roughly 1 million clones; approximately 80% of them were found once. In total, the top ten clones hold 0.52% of the sample.

About this clone: This receptor's antigen is unknown. The record has no base qualities; no much larger clone is one base away.

The V and J ends are trimmed by 5 bases and 5 bases, leaving 12 bases between them. As encoded in the germline V gene, CDR1 is SGHVS while CDR2 is FQNEAQ. The CDR3 starts with the cysteine, ends with the phenylalanine, and has 14 residues. Left in the record is the CDR3 DNA by itself, 42 bases read in frame from the first base. On the study overall, not on this receptor specifically: Pairwise subsampling led to the expectation that sequencing depth would affect the degree of clonotype sharing among donors. Sampling was restricted to blood, and TCR repertoires in tissue are likely to differ from TCR repertoires in blood. Naive subsets generally had larger estimated clonotype richness than memory subsets did. Incomplete sequencing was indicated by rarefaction of sorted-subset datasets, despite the large sequencing depth. Approximately 5% of naive CD4, 3.5% of naive CD8, 2.3% of memory CD4, and about 0.4% of memory CD8 clonotypes were shared across several donors. Because the study included a small number of donors, the genetic and exposure-history diversity represented was limited. Compared with non-shared clonotypes, clonotypes shared by all four sorted-subset donors had higher generation probabilities.

The source of this sequence is a man between 18 and 29 years old in good health. Some clones in this sample may be carry-over from other donors' samples. The sequenced sample was memory CD4+ T cells from PBMCs. Taken with the paper, the label for cell subset or site translates to: CD45RA-negative fraction. This sequence uses TRBV7-8 and TRBJ2-2; a weak D assignment points to TRBD1 (6 bases agree). Read as DNA, the sequence is TGTGCCAGCAGCCCAGGGGAGCGAACCGGGGAGCTGTTTTTT. It codes for CASSPGERTGELFF.